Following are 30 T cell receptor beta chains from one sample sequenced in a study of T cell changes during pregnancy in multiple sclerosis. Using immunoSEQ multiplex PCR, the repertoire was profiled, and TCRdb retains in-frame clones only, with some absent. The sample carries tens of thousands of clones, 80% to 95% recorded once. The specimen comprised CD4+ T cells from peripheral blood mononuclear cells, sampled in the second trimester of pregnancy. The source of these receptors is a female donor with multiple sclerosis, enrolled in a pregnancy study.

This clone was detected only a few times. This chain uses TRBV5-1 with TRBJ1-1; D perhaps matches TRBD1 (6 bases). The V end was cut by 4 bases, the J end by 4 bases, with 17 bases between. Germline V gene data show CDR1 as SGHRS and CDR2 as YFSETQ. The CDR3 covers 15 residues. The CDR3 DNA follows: TGCGCCAGCAGCAGAATACAGGGTGTTTCCACTGAAGCTTTCTTT. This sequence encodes CASSRIQGVSTEAFF.

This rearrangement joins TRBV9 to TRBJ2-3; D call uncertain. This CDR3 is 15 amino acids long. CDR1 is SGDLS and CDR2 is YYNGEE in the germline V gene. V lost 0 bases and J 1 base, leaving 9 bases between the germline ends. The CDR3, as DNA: TGTGCCAGCAGCGTAGAAGCATCCCGCACAGATACGCAGTATTTT. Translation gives CASSVEASRTDTQYF.

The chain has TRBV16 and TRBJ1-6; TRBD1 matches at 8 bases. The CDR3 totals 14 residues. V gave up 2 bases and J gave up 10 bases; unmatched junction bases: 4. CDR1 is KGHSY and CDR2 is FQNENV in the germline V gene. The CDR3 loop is CASSQRDRGSPLHF. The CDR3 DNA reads TGTGCCAGCAGCCAAAGAGACAGGGGATCACCCCTCCACTTT.

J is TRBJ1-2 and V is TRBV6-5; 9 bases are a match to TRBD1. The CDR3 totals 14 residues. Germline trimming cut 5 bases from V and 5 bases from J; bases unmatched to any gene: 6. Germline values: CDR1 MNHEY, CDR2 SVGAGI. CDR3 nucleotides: TGTGCCAGCAGTATGGGACAGGGAGGGTATGGCTACACCTTC. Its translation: CASSMGQGGYGYTF.

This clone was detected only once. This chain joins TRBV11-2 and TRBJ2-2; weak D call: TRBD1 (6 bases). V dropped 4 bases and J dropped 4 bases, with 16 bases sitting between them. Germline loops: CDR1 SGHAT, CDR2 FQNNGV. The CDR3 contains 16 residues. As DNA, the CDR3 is TGTGCCAGCAGCTCTACAGGGAGCCAGGTCACCGGGGAGCTGTTTTTT. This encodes CASSSTGSQVTGELFF.

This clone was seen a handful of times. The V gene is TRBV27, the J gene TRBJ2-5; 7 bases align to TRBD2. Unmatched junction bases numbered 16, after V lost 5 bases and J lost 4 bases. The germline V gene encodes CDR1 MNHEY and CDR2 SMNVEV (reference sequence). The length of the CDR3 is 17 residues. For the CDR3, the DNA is TGTGCCAGCAGTCCCCGCCTAGCGGACCTGAGGGGAGAGACCCAGTACTTC. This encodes CASSPRLADLRGETQYF.

In DNA form, the CDR3 reads TGTGCCAGCAGCGGGGGTTGGACTGAAGCTTTCTTT. Translating gives CASSGGWTEAFF. The rearrangement links TRBV2 to TRBJ1-1, with a tentative D call TRBD1 (5 bases). The germline V and J ends were trimmed by 6 bases and 5 bases, with 10 bases remaining between them. Germline V gene data show CDR1 as SNHLY and CDR2 as FYNNEI. CDR3 length: 12 amino acids. The variable domain in full, with the rest retrieved from reference TRBV2 and TRBJ1-1, is EPEVTQTPSHQVTQMGQEVILRCVPISNHLYFYWYRQILGQKVEFLVSFYNNEISEKSEIFDDQFSVERPDGSNFTLKIRSTKLEDSAMYFCASSGGWTEAFFGQGTRLTVV.

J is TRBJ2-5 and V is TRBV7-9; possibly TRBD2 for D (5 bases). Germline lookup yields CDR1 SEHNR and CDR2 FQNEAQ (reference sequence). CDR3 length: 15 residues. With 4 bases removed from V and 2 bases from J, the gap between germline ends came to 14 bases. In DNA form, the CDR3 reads TGTGCCAGCAGCTCCAGAGGGAGTGAACAAGAGACCCAGTACTTC. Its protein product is CASSSRGSEQETQYF.

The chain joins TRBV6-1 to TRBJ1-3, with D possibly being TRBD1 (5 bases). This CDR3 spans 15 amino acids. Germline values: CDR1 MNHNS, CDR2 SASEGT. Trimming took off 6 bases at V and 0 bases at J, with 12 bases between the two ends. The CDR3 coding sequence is TGTGCCAGCAGGGCCACCGGACACTCTGGAAACACCATATATTTT. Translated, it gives CASRATGHSGNTIYF.

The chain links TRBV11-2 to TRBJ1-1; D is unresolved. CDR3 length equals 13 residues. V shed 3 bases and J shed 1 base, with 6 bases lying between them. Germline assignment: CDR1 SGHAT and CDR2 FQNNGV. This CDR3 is CASSFVRNTEAFF. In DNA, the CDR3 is TGTGCCAGCAGCTTTGTTCGGAACACTGAAGCTTTCTTT.

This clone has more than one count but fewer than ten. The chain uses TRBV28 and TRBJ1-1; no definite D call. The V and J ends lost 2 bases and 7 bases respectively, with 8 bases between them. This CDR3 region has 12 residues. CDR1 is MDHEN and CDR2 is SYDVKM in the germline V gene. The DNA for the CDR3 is TGTGCCAGCAGTTTAATTACGGGTGAAGCTTTCTTT. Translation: CASSLITGEAFF. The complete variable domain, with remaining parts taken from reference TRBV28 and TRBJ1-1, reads DVKVTQSSRYLVKRTGEKVFLECVQDMDHENMFWYRQDPGLGLRLIYFSYDVKMKEKGDIPEGYSVSREKKERFSLILESASTNQTSMYLCASSLITGEAFFGQGTRLTVV.

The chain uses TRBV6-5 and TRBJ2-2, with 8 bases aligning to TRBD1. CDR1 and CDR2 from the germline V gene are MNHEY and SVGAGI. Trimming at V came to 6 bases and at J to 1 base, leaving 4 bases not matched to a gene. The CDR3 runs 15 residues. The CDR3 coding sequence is TGTGCCAGCAGGACTGGGACAGGGAACACCGGGGAGCTGTTTTTT. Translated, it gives CASRTGTGNTGELFF.

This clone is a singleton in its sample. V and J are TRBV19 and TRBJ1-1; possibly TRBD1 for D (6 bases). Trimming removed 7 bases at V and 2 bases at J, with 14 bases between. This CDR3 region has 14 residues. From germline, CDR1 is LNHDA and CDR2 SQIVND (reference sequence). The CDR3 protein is CASTAGDFNTEAFF. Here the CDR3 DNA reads TGTGCCAGTACGGCAGGGGATTTTAACACTGAAGCTTTCTTT.

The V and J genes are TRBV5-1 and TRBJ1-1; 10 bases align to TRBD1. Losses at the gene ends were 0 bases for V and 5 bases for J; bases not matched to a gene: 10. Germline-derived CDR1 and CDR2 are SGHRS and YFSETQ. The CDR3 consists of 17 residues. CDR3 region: CASSLDLAWTGGTEAFF. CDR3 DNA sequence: TGCGCCAGCAGCTTGGATTTGGCGTGGACAGGGGGGACTGAAGCTTTCTTT.

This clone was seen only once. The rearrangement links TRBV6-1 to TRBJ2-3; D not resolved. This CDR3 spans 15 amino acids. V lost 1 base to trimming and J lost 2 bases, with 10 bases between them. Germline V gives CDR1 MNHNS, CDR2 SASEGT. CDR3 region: CASSEVTVVTDTQYF. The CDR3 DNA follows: TGTGCCAGCAGTGAAGTCACGGTAGTCACAGATACGCAGTATTTT.

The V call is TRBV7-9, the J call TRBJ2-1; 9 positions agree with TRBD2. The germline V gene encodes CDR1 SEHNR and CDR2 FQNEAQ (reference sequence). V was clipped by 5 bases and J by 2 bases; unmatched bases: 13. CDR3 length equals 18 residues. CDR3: CASSPSLALAGPYNEQFF. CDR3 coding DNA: TGTGCCAGCAGCCCCAGCTTGGCCCTAGCGGGGCCCTACAATGAGCAGTTCTTC.

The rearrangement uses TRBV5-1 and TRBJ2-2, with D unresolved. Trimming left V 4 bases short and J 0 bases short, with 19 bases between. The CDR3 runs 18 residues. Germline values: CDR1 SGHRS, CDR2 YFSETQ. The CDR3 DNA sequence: TGCGCCAGCAGCCGCCCGGTAACTAATACGGCGAACACCGGGGAGCTGTTTTTT. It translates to CASSRPVTNTANTGELFF.

The CDR3 loop reads CASRDTGTITGELFF. In DNA, the CDR3 is TGTGCCAGCAGGGATACCGGGACAATTACCGGGGAGCTGTTTTTT. The rearrangement uses TRBV6-1 and TRBJ2-2; D might be TRBD1 (6 bases). The germline CDR1 and CDR2 sequences are MNHNS and SASEGT. The CDR3 length is 15 residues. Trimming shortened V by 6 bases and J by 5 bases, and 16 bases separated the two germline ends.

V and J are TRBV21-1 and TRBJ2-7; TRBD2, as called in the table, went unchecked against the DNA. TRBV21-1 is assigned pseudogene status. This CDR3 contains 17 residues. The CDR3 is CASSKVSRAGVSYEQYF. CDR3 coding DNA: TGTGCCAGCAGCAAAGTTTCGAGGGCTGGTGTGTCCTACGAGCAGTACTTC.

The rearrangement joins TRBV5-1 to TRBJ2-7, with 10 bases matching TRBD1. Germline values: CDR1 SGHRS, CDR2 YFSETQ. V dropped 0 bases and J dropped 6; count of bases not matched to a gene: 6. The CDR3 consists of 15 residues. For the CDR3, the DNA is TGCGCCAGCAGCTTGGGGACAGGGGGGTTGGGCGAGCAGTACTTC. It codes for CASSLGTGGLGEQYF. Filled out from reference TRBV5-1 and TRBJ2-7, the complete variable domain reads KAGVTQTPRYLIKTRGQQVTLSCSPISGHRSVSWYQQTPGQGLQFLFEYFSETQRNKGNFPGRFSGRQFSNSRSEMNVSTLELGDSALYLCASSLGTGGLGEQYFGPGTRLTVT.

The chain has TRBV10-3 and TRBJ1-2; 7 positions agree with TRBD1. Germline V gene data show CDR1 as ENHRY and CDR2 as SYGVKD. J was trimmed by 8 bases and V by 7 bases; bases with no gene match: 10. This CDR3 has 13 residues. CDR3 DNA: TGTGCCATCACACACTCCTCGACAGGGGGCTACACCTTC. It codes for CAITHSSTGGYTF.

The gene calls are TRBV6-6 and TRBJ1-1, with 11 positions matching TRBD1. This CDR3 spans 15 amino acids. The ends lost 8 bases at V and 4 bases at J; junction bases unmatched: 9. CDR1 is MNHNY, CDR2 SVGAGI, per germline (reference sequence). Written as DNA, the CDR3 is TGTGCCAGCCCCGGACAGGGGGCCGGAGGCACTGAAGCTTTCTTT. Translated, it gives CASPGQGAGGTEAFF.

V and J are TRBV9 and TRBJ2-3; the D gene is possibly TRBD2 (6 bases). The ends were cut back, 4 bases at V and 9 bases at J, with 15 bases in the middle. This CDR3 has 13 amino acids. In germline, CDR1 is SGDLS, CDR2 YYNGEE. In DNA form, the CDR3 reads TGTGCCAGCAGCTTCAGCGGGTTAGAGACGCAGTATTTT. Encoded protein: CASSFSGLETQYF. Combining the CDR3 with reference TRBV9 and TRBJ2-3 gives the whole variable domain DSGVTQTPKHLITATGQRVTLRCSPRSGDLSVYWYQQSLDQGLQFLIQYYNGEERAKGNILERFSAQQFPDLHSELNLSSLELGDSALYFCASSFSGLETQYFGPGTRLTVL.

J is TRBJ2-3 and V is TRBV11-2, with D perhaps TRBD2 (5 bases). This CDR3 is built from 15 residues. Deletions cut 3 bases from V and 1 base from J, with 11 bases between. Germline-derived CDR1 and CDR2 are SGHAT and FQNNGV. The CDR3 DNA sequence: TGTGCCAGCAGCTTGGAGCGGTCGGGCACAGATACGCAGTATTTT. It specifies CASSLERSGTDTQYF.

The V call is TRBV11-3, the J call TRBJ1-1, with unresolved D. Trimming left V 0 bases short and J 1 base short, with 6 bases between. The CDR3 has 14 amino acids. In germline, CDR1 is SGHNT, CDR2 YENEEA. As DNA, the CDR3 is TGTGCCAGCAGCTTAGAAGGAGAGAACACTGAAGCTTTCTTT. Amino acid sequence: CASSLEGENTEAFF.

The CDR3 bases are TGTGCCAGCTCACCACTACGCCTAGCGGGGGAGTATTTGTACGAGCAGTACTTC. It specifies CASSPLRLAGEYLYEQYF. V is TRBV18 and J is TRBJ2-7; TRBD2 matches at 10 bases. The CDR3 covers 18 residues. V trimming: 1 base; J trimming: 4 bases; junction bases outside the gene matches: 13. Germline V CDR1 and CDR2: KGHSH, LQKENI.

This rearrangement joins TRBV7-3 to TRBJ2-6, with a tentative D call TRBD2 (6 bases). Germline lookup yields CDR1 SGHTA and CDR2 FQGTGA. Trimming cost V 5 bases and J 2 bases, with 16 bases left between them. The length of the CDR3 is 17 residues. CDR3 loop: CASSDPGRGTGANVLTF. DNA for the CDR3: TGTGCCAGCAGCGATCCGGGACGGGGGACTGGGGCCAACGTCCTGACTTTC.

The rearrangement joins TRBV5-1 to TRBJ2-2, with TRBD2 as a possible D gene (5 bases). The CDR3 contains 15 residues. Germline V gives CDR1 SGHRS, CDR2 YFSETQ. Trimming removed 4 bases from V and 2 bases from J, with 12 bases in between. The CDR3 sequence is CASSPRTGNTGELFF. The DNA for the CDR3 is TGCGCCAGCAGCCCCCGGACGGGAAACACCGGGGAGCTGTTTTTT.

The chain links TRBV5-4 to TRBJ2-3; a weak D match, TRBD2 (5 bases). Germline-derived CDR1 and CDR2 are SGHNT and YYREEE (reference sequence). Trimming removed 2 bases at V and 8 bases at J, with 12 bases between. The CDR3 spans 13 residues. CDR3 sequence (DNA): TGTGCCAGCAGCTTTAGACGGGAAGGTACGCAGTATTTT. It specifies CASSFRREGTQYF.

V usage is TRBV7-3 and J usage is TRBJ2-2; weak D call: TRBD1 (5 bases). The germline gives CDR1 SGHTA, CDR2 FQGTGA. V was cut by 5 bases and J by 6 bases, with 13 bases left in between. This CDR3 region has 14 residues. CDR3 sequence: CASSPQGTAGELFF. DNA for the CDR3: TGTGCCAGCAGCCCCCAGGGAACCGCCGGGGAGCTGTTTTTT.